This entry is about one TCR beta chain. The data derive from a study of blood T cell repertoires in COVID-19. Turning to the study itself: T cells, B-cell-depleted T cells, or PBMCs provided the cDNA or gDNA that served as material.

The table came from immunoSEQ multiplex PCR; TCRdb's copy has only in-frame clones and leaves some out. The sample yields 100,000 to 150,000 clones, 70% to 90% seen once. This CDR3 has 14 residues. Germline V lookup: CDR1 WNHNN, CDR2 SYGVQD (reference sequence). Trimming cost V 3 bases and J 3 bases, with 12 bases left between them. The clonotype was recovered from a man aged 40-50 years with acute or convalescent COVID-19. This chain links TRBV10-1 with TRBJ2-7; a possible D gene is TRBD1 (6 bases). Sequenced input: peripheral blood. This CDR3 is CASSDPGRGYEQYF. CDR3 DNA: TGCGCCAGCAGTGACCCTGGCAGGGGCTACGAGCAGTACTTC.